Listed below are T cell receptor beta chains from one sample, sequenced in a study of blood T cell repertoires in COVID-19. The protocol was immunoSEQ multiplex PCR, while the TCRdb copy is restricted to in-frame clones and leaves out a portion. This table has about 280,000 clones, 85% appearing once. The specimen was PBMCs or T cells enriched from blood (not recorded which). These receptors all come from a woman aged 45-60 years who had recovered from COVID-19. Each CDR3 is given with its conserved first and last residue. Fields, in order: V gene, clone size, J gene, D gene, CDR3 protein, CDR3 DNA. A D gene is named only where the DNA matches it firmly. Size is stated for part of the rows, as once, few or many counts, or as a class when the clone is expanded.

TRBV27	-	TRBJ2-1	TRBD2	CASSLLAVGVNEQFF	TGTGCCAGCAGTTTACTAGCGGTCGGGGTTAATGAGCAGTTCTTC
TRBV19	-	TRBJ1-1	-	CASSMNPHRVYTEAFF	TGTGCCAGTAGCATGAATCCACACAGGGTGTACACTGAAGCTTTCTTT
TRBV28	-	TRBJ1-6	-	CASSLWAGKDSPLHF	TGTGCCAGCAGTTTATGGGCAGGGAAGGACTCACCCCTCCACTTT
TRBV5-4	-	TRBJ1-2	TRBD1	CASTLDRDYGYTF	TGTGCCAGCACCTTGGACAGGGACTATGGCTACACCTTC
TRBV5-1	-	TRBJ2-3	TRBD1	CASSLGDRGGTDTQYF	TGCGCCAGCAGCTTGGGGGACAGGGGAGGGACAGATACGCAGTATTTT
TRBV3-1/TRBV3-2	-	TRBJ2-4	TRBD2	CASRLAEFKNIQYF	TGTGCCAGCCGACTAGCGGAATTCAAAAACATTCAGTACTTC
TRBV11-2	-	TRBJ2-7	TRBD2	CASSPWTSGSYEQYF	TGTGCCAGCAGCCCCTGGACTAGCGGATCCTACGAGCAGTACTTC
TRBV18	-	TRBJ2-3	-	CASSPPGDTDTQYF	TGTGCCAGCTCACCACCAGGAGACACAGATACGCAGTATTTT
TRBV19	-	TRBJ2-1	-	CASSIGGVTYNEQFF	TGTGCCAGTAGTATAGGGGGAGTCACCTACAATGAGCAGTTCTTC
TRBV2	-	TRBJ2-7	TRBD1	CASSPYQGVQDEQYF	TGTGCCAGCAGTCCATACCAGGGGGTACAGGACGAGCAGTACTTC
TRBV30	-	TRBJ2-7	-	CAGSGSYEQYF	TGTGCCGGTAGCGGTTCCTACGAGCAGTACTTC
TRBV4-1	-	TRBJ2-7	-	CASSSDSYEQYF	TGCGCCAGCAGCTCAGACAGCTACGAGCAGTACTTC
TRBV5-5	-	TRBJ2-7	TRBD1	CASSPLTGHEQYF	TGTGCCAGCAGCCCATTGACAGGGCACGAGCAGTACTTC
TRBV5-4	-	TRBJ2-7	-	CASSLLGEDEQYF	TGTGCCAGCAGCTTGCTAGGGGAGGACGAGCAGTACTTC
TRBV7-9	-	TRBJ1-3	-	CASSFTGPGNTIYF	TGTGCCAGCAGCTTCACAGGGCCTGGAAACACCATATATTTT
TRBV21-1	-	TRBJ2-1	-	CASNSASGSYNEQFF	TGTGCCAGCAATTCGGCTAGCGGGAGTTACAATGAGCAGTTCTTC
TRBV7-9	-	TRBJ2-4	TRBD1	CASALNTGERTKNIQYF	TGTGCCAGCGCTCTAAACACAGGGGAAAGGACCAAAAACATTCAGTACTTC
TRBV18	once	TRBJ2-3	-	CASSPGTGARDTQYF	TGTGCCAGCTCACCAGGTACGGGAGCGAGAGATACGCAGTATTTT
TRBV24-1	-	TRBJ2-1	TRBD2	CATGGSPYNEQFF	TGTGCCACGGGAGGGTCTCCCTACAATGAGCAGTTCTTC
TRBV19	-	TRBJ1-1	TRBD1	CASTHPGQLVNTEAFF	TGTGCCAGTACCCATCCGGGACAGCTCGTGAACACTGAAGCTTTCTTT
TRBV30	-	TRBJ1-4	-	CAWAGGRGIAEKLFF	TGTGCCTGGGCCGGGGGGAGAGGGATTGCGGAAAAACTGTTTTTT
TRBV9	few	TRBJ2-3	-	CASSVDEGQSTDTQYF	TGTGCCAGCAGCGTAGATGAAGGACAGAGCACAGATACGCAGTATTTT
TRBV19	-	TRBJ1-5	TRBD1	CASGDRLNQPQHF	TGTGCCAGTGGGGACAGACTAAATCAGCCCCAGCATTTT
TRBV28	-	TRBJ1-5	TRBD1	CASSLGGTGWQPQHF	TGTGCCAGCAGTTTAGGGGGGACAGGGTGGCAGCCCCAGCATTTT
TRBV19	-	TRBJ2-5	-	CASSVGRGETQYF	TGTGCCAGTAGTGTCGGCAGGGGCGAGACCCAGTACTTC
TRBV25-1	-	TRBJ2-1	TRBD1	CASRPPGGSYNEQFF	TGTGCCAGCAGGCCCCCAGGGGGCTCCTACAATGAGCAGTTCTTC
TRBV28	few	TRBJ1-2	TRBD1	CASSDRNGYTF	TGTGCCAGTTCGGACAGGAATGGCTACACCTTC
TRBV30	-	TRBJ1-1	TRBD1	CANRGPGNTEAFF	TGTGCCAATAGGGGGCCGGGGAATACTGAAGCTTTCTTT